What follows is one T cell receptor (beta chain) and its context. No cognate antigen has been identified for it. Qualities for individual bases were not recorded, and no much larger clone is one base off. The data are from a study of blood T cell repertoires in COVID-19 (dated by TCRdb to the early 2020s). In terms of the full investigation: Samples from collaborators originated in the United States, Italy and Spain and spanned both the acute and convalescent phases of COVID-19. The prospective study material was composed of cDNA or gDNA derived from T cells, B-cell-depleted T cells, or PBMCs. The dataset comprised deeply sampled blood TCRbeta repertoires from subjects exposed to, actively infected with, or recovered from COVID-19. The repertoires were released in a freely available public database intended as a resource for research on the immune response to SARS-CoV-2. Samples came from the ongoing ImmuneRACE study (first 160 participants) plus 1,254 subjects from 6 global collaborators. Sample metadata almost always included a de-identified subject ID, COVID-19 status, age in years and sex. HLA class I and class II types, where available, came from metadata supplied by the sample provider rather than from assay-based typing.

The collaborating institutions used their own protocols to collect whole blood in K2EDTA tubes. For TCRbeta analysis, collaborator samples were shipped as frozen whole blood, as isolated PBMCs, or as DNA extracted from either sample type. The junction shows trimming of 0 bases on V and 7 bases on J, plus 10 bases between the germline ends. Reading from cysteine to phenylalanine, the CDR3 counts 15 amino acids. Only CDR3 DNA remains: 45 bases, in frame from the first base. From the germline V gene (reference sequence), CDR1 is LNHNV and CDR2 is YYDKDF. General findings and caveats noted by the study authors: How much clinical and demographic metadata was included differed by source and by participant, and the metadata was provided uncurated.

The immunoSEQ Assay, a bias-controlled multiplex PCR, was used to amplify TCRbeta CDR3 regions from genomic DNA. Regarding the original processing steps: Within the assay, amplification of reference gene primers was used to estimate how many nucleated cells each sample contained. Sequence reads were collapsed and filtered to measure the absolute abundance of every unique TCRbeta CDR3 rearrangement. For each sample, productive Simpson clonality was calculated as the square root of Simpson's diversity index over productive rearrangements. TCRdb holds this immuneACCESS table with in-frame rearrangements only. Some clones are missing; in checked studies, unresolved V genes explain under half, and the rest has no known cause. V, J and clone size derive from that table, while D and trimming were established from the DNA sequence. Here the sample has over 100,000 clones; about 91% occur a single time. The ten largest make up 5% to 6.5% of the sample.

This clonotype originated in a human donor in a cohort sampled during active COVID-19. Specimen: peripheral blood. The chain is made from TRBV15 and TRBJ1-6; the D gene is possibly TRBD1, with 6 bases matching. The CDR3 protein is CATSREQGGNSPLHF. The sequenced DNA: TGTGCCACCAGCAGAGAACAGGGTGGAAATTCACCCCTCCACTTT.